Sequencing of this T cell receptor beta chain was carried out in a study of Graves' ophthalmopathy and Graves' hyperthyroidism (dated by TCRdb to between 2017 and 2018). Concerning the study at large: Stable hyperthyroidism was defined as no progression to ophthalmopathy within 18 months of follow-up. TCR beta repertoire signatures were used to distinguish Graves' ophthalmopathy from Graves' hyperthyroidism and to predict progression to ophthalmopathy. Once sampling was done, hyperthyroidism patients were given methimazole at a starting dose of 30 mg daily, while ophthalmopathy patients were given high-dose intravenous methylprednisolone. An independent validation cohort was composed of around 19 hyperthyroidism patients and around 16 patients who later progressed from hyperthyroidism to ophthalmopathy. To explore V-J signatures that separate ophthalmopathy from hyperthyroidism, a discovery set of about 100 patients was enrolled, consisting of approximately 45 with ophthalmopathy and roughly 57 with stable hyperthyroidism. In total, approximately 130 blood samples were TCR-sequenced: fewer than 50 ophthalmopathy, approximately 75 hyperthyroidism and about 17 hyperthyroidism-to-ophthalmopathy patients. In a handful of hyperthyroidism patients, the T-cell repertoire of thyroid tissue was compared with the T-cell repertoire of blood.

Compared with germline, V lacks 1 base and J lacks 8 bases; bases without a gene match: 6. The CDR3 has 14 amino acids, counting the end cysteine and phenylalanine. Only the CDR3 DNA is retained, 42 bases long and in frame from the first base. Based on the germline V gene, the CDR1 and CDR2 sequences are SGHAT and FQNNGV. For repertoire sequencing, the TCR beta CDR3 regions were amplified from RNA transcripts. A first-round RT-PCR used HTBI primers with the Qiagen OneStep RT-PCR kit, followed by a second-round multiplex PCR, size selection and purification. The libraries underwent paired-end sequencing with 100 bp reads on an Illumina HiSeq2000. The paper's data handling went like this. SOAPnuke was used for read processing, and reads with adapters, uncalled bases, a mean Phred below 15, or no exact constant-primer or identifier match were discarded. COPE v1.2.5 was used to merge the high-quality paired reads. Each unique nucleotide sequence was treated as a clonotype, and MiTCR v1.1 was used to align the clonotypes to the IMGT TRB V, D and J references. Analysis was restricted to V-J combinations with a frequency above 0.0001, which covered just over 98% of repertoires. For each V-J combination, a TCR clonal expansion and chaos score was defined as the ratio of F50 clonal expansion to chaos observed in the TCRdist matrix. Welch's t-statistics and random forest were used to reduce the features to 10 to 15 V-J combinations, which were then used as input to a naive Bayes classifier. Thyroid-blood repertoire similarity was quantified with the Morisita-Horn index. Starting from the raw public reads, TCRdb applied fastp trimming at Q25, assembled clones with MiXCR and retained in-frame beta chains. Each entry merges the rows of one CDR3 protein and shows their most common DNA and genes. These V and J calls originate from TCRdb's pipeline instead of the authors' own analysis. The sample records roughly 1.1 million distinct CDR3 sequences, about 36% of which are singletons. 11% of the sample rests with the top ten.

A few counts support this clonotype. There is no known antigen for this receptor. The sample holds no much larger clone one base away, and base qualities are not on file. Summary of the overall study and its limitations: Among expanded thyroid clonotypes with frequency above 0.001, most also showed up in blood, which suggests that blood repertoires may reflect the thyroid immune response. Sample size was not predetermined statistically, and investigators were not blinded to group allocation. In validation, the model predicted ophthalmopathy progression with nearly 71% sensitivity and roughly 72% specificity; 12 predicted patients were CT-confirmed with GO in a median of approximately 6.2 months. In cross-validation, the 13-signature model distinguished ophthalmopathy from stable hyperthyroidism with 87.88% sensitivity and 81.08% specificity, while in the test set the corresponding values were about 80% and 75%.

Hyperthyroidism patients were newly diagnosed, with disease duration under 2 months, and aged 18 to 65 years. Patients with other autoimmune diseases, uncontrolled infections, pregnancy or lactation were excluded from the study. Clinical symptoms, serum thyroxine, TRAb, thyroid ultrasound and orbital computed tomography were used for diagnosis. Total RNA was extracted with Trizol reagent and quality-checked on an Agilent 2100 Bioanalyzer. The sequence joins TRBV11-2 to TRBJ1-2, with 8 bases aligning to TRBD1. Input material: peripheral blood or thyroid tissue (not recorded which). This sequence originates from an adult man with Graves' hyperthyroidism. The CDR3 here reads CASSLGDRFDGYTF. The nucleotide sequence is TGTGCCAGCAGCTTAGGGGACAGGTTCGACGGCTACACCTTC.